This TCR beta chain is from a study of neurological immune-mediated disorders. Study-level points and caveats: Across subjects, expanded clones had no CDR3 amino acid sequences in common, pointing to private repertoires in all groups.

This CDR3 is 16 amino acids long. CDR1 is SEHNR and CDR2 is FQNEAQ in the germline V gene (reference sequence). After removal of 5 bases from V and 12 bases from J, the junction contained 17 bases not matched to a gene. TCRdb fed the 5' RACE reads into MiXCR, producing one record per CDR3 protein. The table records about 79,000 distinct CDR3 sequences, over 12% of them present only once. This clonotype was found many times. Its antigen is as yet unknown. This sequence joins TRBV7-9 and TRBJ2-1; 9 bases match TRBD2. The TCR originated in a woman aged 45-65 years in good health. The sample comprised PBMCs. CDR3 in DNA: TGTGCCAGCAGCCCGTCCGGGACTAGCTCGTTTATTGGGCAGTTCTTC. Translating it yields CASSPSGTSSFIGQFF.